This TCR beta chain stems from a study of graft-versus-host responses after intestinal transplantation. Study-wide background: Transplantation in recipients was multivisceral, liver-intestinal, or isolated intestinal. Regarding the study as a whole: GvH clones surfaced in recipient marrow, some emerging earlier in ileum or blood. Declining HvG levels early post-transplant were linked to peak circulating GvH clone levels. Allografts of one patient group, those with graft-donor T cell macrochimerism, had high graft-versus-host to host-versus-graft clonal ratios.

Comments on this clone: The antigen is not known.

V lost 5 bases, J lost 4 bases, and 12 bases lay in between. This CDR3 comprises 15 residues. In germline, CDR1 is MDHEN, CDR2 SYDVKM. The protocol was immunoSEQ multiplex PCR, while the TCRdb copy is restricted to in-frame clones and leaves out a portion. The table has roughly 97,000 clones, around 91% seen once. The TCR was taken from a human donor who was the organ donor for an intestinal transplant. The chain recombines TRBV28 with TRBJ2-6; D is perhaps TRBD2 (6 bases). Sequencing used unstimulated CD4+ T cells sorted from spleen or lymph node cells, obtained before transplant. CDR3 in amino acids: CASSRLGVGANVLTF. CDR3 sequence (DNA): TGTGCCAGCAGTCGACTAGGGGTCGGGGCCAACGTCCTGACTTTC.